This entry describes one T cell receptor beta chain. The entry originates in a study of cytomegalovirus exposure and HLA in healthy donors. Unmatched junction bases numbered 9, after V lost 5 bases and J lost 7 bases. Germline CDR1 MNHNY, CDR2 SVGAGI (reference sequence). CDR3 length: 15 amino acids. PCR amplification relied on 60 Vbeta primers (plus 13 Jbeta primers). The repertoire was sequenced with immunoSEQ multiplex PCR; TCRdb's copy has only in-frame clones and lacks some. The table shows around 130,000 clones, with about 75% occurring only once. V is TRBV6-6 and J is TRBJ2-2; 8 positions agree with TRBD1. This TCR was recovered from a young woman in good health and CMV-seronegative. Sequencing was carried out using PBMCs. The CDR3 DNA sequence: TGTGCCAGCAGTGCGACCCAGGGGGCCGGCGGGGAGCTGTTTTTT. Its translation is CASSATQGAGGELFF.